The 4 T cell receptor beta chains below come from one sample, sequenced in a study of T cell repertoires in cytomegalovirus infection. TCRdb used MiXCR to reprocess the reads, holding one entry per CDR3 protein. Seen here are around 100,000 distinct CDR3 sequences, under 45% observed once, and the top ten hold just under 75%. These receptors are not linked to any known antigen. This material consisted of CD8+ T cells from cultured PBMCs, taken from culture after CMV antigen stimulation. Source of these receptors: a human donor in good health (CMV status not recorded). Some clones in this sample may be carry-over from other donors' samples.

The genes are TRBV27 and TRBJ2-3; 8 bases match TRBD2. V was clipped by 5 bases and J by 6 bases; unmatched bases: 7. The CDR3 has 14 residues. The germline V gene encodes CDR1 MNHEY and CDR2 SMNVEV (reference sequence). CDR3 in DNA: TGTGCCAGCAGTCGGGGGGGCCTAGGGGATACGCAGTATTTT. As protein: CASSRGGLGDTQYF.

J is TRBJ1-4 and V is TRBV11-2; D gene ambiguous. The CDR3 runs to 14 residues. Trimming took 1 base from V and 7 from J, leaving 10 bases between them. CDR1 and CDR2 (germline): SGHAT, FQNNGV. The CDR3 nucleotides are TGTGCCAGCAGCTTAGCCGGTGTCGGTGAAAAACTGTTTTTT. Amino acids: CASSLAGVGEKLFF.

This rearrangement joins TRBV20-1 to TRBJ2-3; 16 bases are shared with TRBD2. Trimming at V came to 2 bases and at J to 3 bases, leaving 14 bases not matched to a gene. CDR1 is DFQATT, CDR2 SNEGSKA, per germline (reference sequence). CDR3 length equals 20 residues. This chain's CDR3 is CSARSKRGTSGGDWTDTQYF. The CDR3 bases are TGCAGTGCTAGATCCAAGAGGGGGACTAGCGGGGGGGATTGGACAGATACGCAGTATTTT.

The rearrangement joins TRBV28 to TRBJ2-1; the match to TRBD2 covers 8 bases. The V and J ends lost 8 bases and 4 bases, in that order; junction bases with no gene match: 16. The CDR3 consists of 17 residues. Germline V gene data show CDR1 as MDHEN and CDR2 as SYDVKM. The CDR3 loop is CASSSWRTAGVYNEQFF. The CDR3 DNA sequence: TGTGCCAGCTCGTCTTGGAGAACAGCGGGGGTTTACAATGAGCAGTTCTTC.